One sample yielded the 6 T cell receptor beta chains listed below, sequenced in a study of T cells in Graves' hyperthyroidism and ophthalmopathy. Researchers amplified the TCR beta CDR3 regions from RNA transcripts. In the first-round RT-PCR of the TCR CDR3, the HTBI primer set was used. MiXCR, run by TCRdb on the multiplex PCR reads, gives a single entry per CDR3 protein. The sample holds roughly 700,000 distinct CDR3 sequences; around a sixth are singletons and the top ten take about 14%. The sample consisted of blood. All receptors derive from a man aged 50 to 59 with Graves' hyperthyroidism.

This clonotype occurred many times. The chain combines TRBV27 with TRBJ1-2; unclear D gene. The V end lost 0 bases, the J end lost 8 bases, and 10 bases lay between the germline ends. CDR3 length equals 13 residues. Germline-derived CDR1 and CDR2 are MNHEY and SMNVEV (reference sequence). Here the CDR3 reads CASSLSWVSGYTF. The CDR3 DNA sequence: TGTGCCAGCAGTTTATCTTGGGTGTCCGGCTACACCTTC.

This clonotype showed up many times. The genes are TRBV7-2 and TRBJ2-7; no reliable D call. This CDR3 has 13 residues. Trimming cost V 3 bases and J 6 bases, with 12 bases left between them. Germline V gene lookup returns CDR1 SGHTA and CDR2 FQGNSA. As DNA, the CDR3 is TGTGCCAGCAGCTTTGGGAATAGCTTCGAGCAGTACTTC. Protein: CASSFGNSFEQYF. Supplemented by reference TRBV7-2 and TRBJ2-7, the full variable domain reads GAGVSQSPSNKVTEKGKDVELRCDPISGHTALYWYRQSLGQGLEFLIYFQGNSAPDKSGLPSDRFSAERTGGSVSTLTIQRTQQEDSAVYLCASSFGNSFEQYFGPGTRLTVT.

This clonotype was found many times. This chain uses TRBV3-1 with TRBJ1-2; possible D gene TRBD1, 6 bases. V was trimmed by 0 bases and J by 0 bases, leaving 17 bases between them. CDR1 and CDR2 (germline): LGHDT, YNNKEL (reference sequence). This CDR3 region has 18 residues. The CDR3: CASSQEGEQGITNYGYTF. CDR3 DNA sequence: TGTGCCAGCAGCCAAGAAGGGGAACAGGGAATAACTAACTATGGCTACACCTTC. Full variable domain (remainder filled in from reference TRBV3-1 and TRBJ1-2): DTAVSQTPKYLVTQMGNDKSIKCEQNLGHDTMYWYKQDSKKFLKIMFSYNNKELIINETVPNRFSPKSPDKAHLNLHINSLELGDSAVYFCASSQEGEQGITNYGYTFGSGTRLTVV.

V is TRBV29-1 and J is TRBJ1-2; D unresolved. The V gene's germline CDR1 is SQVTM and CDR2 ANQGSEA. V was cut by 6 bases and J by 4 bases, with 15 bases left in between. This CDR3 spans 13 amino acids. The CDR3 is CSVTPEAPYGYTF. The DNA of the CDR3 is TGCAGCGTAACCCCCGAAGCTCCCTATGGCTACACCTTC. The whole variable domain, remainder taken from reference TRBV29-1 and TRBJ1-2, is SAVISQKPSRDICQRGTSLTIQCQVDSQVTMMFWYRQQPGQSLTLIATANQGSEATYESGFVIDKFPISRPNLTFSTLTVSNMSPEDSSIYLCSVTPEAPYGYTFGSGTRLTVV.

This clonotype appeared a few times. The rearrangement uses TRBV5-1 and TRBJ2-1; 11 bases map to TRBD2. V shed 3 bases, J shed 7 bases, and the junction held 9 bases outside the gene matches. From germline, CDR1 is SGHRS and CDR2 YFSETQ. The CDR3 is 16 residues long. The CDR3 is CASSSLGTSGKNEQFF. The CDR3 nucleotides read TGCGCCAGCAGCTCCCTCGGGACTAGCGGAAAAAATGAGCAGTTCTTC.

The rearrangement joins TRBV19 to TRBJ2-7, with no clear D. V lost 3 bases, J lost 3 bases, and 15 bases lay in between. The germline V gene encodes CDR1 LNHDA and CDR2 SQIVND (reference sequence). This CDR3 region has 15 residues. The CDR3 here is CASSMSQADSYEQYF. CDR3 coding DNA: TGTGCCAGTAGTATGTCCCAGGCCGATAGCTACGAGCAGTACTTC.